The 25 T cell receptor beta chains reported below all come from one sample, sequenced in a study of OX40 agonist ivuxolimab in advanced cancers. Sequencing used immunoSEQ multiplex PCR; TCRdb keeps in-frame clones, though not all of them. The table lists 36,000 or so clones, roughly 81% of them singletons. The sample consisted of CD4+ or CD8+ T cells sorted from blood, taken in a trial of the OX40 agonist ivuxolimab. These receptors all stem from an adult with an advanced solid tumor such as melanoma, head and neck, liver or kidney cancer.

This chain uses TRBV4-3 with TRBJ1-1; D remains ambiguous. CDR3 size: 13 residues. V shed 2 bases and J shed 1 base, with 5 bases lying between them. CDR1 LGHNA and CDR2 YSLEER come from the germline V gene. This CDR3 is CASSQSGNTEAFF. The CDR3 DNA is TGCGCCAGCAGCCAATCTGGGAACACTGAAGCTTTCTTT.

CDR3 protein: CASSQGLNTEAFF. The CDR3 DNA is TGTGCCAGCAGCCAGGGTCTTAACACTGAAGCTTTCTTT. The chain carries TRBV11-2 and TRBJ1-1; perhaps TRBD1 as D (5 bases). Germline loops: CDR1 SGHAT, CDR2 FQNNGV. Trimming took off 5 bases at V and 2 bases at J, with 9 bases between the two ends. The CDR3 sequence is 13 residues long.

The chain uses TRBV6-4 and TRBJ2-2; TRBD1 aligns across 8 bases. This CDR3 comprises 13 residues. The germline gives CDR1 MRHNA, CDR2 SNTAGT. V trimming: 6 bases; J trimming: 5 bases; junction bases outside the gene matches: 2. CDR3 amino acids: CASRRTGTGELFF. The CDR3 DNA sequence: TGTGCCAGCAGAAGGACAGGGACCGGGGAGCTGTTTTTT.

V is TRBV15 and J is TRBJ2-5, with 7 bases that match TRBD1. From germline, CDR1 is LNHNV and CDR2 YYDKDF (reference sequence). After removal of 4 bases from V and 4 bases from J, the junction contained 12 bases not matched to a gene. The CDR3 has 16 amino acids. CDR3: CATSMGRQGKAETQYF. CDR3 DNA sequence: TGTGCCACCAGCATGGGGCGACAGGGTAAGGCAGAGACCCAGTACTTC.

In nucleotides, the CDR3 is TGTGCCAGCAGCACTCGGACTAGGATAGGTTACGAGCAGTACTTC. Protein product: CASSTRTRIGYEQYF. The chain employs TRBV13 and TRBJ2-7, with 7 bases matching TRBD2. The CDR3 contains 15 residues. Per germline, CDR1 PRHDT and CDR2 FYEKMQ (reference sequence). J gave up 4 bases and V 5 bases, and 11 bases lay outside the gene matches. Looking up the rest from reference TRBV13 and TRBJ2-7 gives the full variable domain: AAGVIQSPRHLIKEKRETATLKCYPIPRHDTVYWYQQGPGQDPQFLISFYEKMQSDKGSIPDRFSAQQFSDYHSELNMSSLELGDSALYFCASSTRTRIGYEQYFGPGTRLTVT.

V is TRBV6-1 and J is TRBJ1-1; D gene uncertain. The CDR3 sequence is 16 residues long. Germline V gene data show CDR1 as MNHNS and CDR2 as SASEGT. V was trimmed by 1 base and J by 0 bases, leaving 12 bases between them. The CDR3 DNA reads TGTGCCAGCAGTGAAGGTTCGCTGAGGGTGAACACTGAAGCTTTCTTT. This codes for CASSEGSLRVNTEAFF.

CDR3 sequence (DNA): TGTGCCAGCAGCCACCGACAGGGATTCTACGAGCAGTACTTC. Protein: CASSHRQGFYEQYF. This chain links TRBV28 with TRBJ2-7, with 7 bases matching TRBD1. V dropped 6 bases and J dropped 3; count of bases not matched to a gene: 8. Germline CDR1 and CDR2: MDHEN and SYDVKM. The CDR3 consists of 14 residues. Full variable domain (remainder filled in from reference TRBV28 and TRBJ2-7): DVKVTQSSRYLVKRTGEKVFLECVQDMDHENMFWYRQDPGLGLRLIYFSYDVKMKEKGDIPEGYSVSREKKERFSLILESASTNQTSMYLCASSHRQGFYEQYFGPGTRLTVT.

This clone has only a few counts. Written as DNA, the CDR3 is TGTGCCAGCAGCCCCTTCAGACTAGCGGGGGCTGGAGATACGCAGTATTTT. This sequence encodes CASSPFRLAGAGDTQYF. This chain joins TRBV9 and TRBJ2-3; TRBD2 matches at 12 bases. Germline CDR1 and CDR2: SGDLS and YYNGEE. V shed 4 bases and J 5 bases; nucleotides not matched to a gene: 11. The CDR3 totals 17 residues.

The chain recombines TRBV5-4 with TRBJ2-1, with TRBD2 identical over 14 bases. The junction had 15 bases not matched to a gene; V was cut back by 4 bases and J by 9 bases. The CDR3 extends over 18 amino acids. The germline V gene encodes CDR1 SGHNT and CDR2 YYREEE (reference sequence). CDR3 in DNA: TGTGCCAGCAGCCCTACCGGGACTAGCGGGGGAATGGGCGGTGAGCAGTTCTTC. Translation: CASSPTGTSGGMGGEQFF.

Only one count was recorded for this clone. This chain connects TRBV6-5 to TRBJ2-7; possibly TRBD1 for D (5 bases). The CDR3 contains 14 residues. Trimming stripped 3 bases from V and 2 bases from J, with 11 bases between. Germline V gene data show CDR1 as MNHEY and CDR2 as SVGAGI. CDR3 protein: CASSYRDRPYEQYF. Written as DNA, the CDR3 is TGTGCCAGCAGTTATAGAGACAGACCCTACGAGCAGTACTTC.

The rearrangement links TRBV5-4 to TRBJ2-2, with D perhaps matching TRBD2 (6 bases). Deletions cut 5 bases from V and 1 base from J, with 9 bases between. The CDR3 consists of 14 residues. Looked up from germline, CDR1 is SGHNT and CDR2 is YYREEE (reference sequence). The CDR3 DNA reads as TGTGCCAGCAGAGGGGACTTGAACACCGGGGAGCTGTTTTTT. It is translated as CASRGDLNTGELFF.

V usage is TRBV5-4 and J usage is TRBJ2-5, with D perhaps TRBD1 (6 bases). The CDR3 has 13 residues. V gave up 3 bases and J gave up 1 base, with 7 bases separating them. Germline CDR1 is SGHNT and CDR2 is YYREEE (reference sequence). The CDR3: CASSWDTQETQYF. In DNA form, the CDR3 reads TGTGCCAGCAGCTGGGACACCCAAGAGACCCAGTACTTC.

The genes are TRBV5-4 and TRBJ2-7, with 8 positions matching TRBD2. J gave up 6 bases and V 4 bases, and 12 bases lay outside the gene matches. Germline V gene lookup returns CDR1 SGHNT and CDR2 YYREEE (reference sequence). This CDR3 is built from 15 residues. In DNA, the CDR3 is TGTGCCAGCAGCCCCGGGAGCCAGCGGGAGATCGAGCAGTACTTC. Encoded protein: CASSPGSQREIEQYF.

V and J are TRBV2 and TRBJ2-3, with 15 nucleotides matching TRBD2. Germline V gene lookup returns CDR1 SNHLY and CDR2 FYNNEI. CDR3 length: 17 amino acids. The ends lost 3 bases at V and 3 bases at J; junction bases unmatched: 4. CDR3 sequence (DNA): TGTGCCAGCAGTGACTCGGGACTAGCGGGGGGTACAGATACGCAGTATTTT. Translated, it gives CASSDSGLAGGTDTQYF.

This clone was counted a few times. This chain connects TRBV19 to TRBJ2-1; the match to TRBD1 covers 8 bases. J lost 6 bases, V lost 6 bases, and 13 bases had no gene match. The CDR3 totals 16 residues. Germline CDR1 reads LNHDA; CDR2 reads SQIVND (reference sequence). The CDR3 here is CASRVARQGALNEQFF. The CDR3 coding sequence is TGTGCCAGTAGGGTGGCTCGCCAGGGGGCTCTCAATGAGCAGTTCTTC.

CDR3 coding DNA: TGTGCCAGCGTGGCCGGGACACGAATCGAGCAGTACTTC. Amino acid sequence: CASVAGTRIEQYF. The rearrangement uses TRBV2 and TRBJ2-7, with D perhaps matching TRBD1 (6 bases). Trimming pared 8 bases from V and 6 bases from J, leaving 17 bases between. CDR3 length: 13 residues. CDR1 is SNHLY, CDR2 FYNNEI, per germline.

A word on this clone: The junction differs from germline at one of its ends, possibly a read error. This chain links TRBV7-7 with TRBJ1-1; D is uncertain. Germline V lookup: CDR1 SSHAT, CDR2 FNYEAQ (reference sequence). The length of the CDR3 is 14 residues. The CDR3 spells CASSLSGLSSEAFF. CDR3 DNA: TGTGCTAGCAGCTTATCCGGGTTGAGTAGTGAAGCTTTCTTT.

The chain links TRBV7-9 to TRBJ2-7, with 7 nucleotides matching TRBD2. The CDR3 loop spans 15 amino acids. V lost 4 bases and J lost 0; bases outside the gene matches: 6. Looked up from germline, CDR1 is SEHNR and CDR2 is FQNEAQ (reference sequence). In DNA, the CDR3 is TGTGCCAGCAGCTACCGCGGGGGTTACTCCTACGAGCAGTACTTC. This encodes CASSYRGGYSYEQYF.

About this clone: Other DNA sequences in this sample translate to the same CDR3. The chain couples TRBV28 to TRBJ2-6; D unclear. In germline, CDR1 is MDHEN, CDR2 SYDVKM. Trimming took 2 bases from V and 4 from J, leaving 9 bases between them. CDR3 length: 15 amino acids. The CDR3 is CASSLSVAGANVLTF. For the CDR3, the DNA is TGTGCCAGCAGTTTAAGCGTGGCAGGGGCCAACGTCCTGACTTTC. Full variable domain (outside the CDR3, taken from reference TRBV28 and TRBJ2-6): DVKVTQSSRYLVKRTGEKVFLECVQDMDHENMFWYRQDPGLGLRLIYFSYDVKMKEKGDIPEGYSVSREKKERFSLILESASTNQTSMYLCASSLSVAGANVLTFGAGSRLTVL.

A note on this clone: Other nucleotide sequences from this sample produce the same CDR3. The CDR3 DNA follows: TGTGCCAGCAGCCTGTCTATGACGGACACCCCTGAAGCTTTCTTT. It yields the protein CASSLSMTDTPEAFF. V and J are TRBV7-2 and TRBJ1-1; a weak D match, TRBD1 (5 bases). In germline, CDR1 is SGHTA, CDR2 FQGNSA. The CDR3 has 15 residues. With 5 bases removed from V and 6 bases from J, the gap between germline ends came to 19 bases. Drawing the rest from reference TRBV7-2 and TRBJ1-1, the complete variable domain is GAGVSQSPSNKVTEKGKDVELRCDPISGHTALYWYRQSLGQGLEFLIYFQGNSAPDKSGLPSDRFSAERTGGSVSTLTIQRTQQEDSAVYLCASSLSMTDTPEAFFGQGTRLTVV.

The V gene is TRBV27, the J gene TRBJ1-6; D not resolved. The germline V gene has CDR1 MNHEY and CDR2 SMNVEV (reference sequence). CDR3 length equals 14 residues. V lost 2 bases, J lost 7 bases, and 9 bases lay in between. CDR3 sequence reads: CASSLIGQNSPLHF. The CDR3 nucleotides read TGTGCCAGCAGTTTAATCGGGCAGAATTCACCCCTCCACTTT.

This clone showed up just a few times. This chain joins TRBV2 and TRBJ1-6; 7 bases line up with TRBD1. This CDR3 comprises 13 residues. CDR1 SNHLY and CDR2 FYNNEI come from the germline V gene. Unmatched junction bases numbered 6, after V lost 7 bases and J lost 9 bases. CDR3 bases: TGTGCCAGCAAAAACAGGGGAACTTCACCCCTCCACTTT. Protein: CASKNRGTSPLHF.

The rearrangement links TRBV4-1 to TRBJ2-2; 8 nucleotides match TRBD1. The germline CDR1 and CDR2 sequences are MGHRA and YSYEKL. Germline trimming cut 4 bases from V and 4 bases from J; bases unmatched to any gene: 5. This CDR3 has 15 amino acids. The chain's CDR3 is CASSPSGTGTGELFF. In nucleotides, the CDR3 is TGCGCCAGCAGCCCCTCCGGGACAGGCACCGGGGAGCTGTTTTTT.

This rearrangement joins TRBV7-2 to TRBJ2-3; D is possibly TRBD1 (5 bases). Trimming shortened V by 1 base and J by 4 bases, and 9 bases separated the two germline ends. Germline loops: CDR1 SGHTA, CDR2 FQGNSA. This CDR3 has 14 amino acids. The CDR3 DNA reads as TGTGCCAGCAGCTTAGGGGGCCCGGCAGATACGCAGTATTTT. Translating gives CASSLGGPADTQYF.

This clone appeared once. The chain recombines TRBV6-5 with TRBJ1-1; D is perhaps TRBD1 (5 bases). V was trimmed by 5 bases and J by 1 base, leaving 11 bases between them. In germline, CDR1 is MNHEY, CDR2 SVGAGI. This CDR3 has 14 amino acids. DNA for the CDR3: TGTGCCAGCAGTCGAACCGGACAGAACACTGAAGCTTTCTTT. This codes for CASSRTGQNTEAFF.